This entry describes one T cell receptor (beta chain). Sequencing used immunoSEQ multiplex PCR; TCRdb keeps in-frame clones, though not all of them. The data contain about 89,000 clones, around nine tenths of them singletons. The data belong to a study of T cell responses to AZD1222 COVID-19 vaccine. V was pared by 6 bases and J by 4 bases, with 10 bases between. The CDR3 totals 13 residues. Germline V gives CDR1 MNHEY, CDR2 SVGAGI. The chain has TRBV6-5 and TRBJ1-3; no definite D call. The source was peripheral blood, collected 28 days after the second AZD1222 dose. The TCR was taken from an adult who received the AZD1222 COVID-19 vaccine. The CDR3 DNA reads as TGTGCCAGCAGCTCGTTTGGCGGAAACACCATATATTTT. Translation gives CASSSFGGNTIYF.